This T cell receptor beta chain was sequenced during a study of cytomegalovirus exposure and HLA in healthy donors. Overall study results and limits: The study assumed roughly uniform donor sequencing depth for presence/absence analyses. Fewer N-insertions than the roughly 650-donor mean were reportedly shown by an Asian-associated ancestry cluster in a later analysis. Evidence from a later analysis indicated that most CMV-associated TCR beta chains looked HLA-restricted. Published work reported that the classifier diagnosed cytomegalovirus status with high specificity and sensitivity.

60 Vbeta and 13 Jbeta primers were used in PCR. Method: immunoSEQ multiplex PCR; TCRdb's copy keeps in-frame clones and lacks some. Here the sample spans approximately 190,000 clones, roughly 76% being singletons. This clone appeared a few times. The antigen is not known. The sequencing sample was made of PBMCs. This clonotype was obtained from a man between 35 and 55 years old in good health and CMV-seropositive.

The CDR3 sequence: CASSDSTGCRPQHF. The CDR3 DNA reads as TGTGCCAGCAGTGACTCGACAGGCTGTCGGCCCCAGCATTTT. The V and J genes are TRBV6-4 and TRBJ1-5; perhaps TRBD1 as D (6 bases). Trimming left V 0 bases short and J 9 bases short, with 12 bases between. The CDR3 contains 14 residues. The germline V gene has CDR1 MRHNA and CDR2 SNTAGT.